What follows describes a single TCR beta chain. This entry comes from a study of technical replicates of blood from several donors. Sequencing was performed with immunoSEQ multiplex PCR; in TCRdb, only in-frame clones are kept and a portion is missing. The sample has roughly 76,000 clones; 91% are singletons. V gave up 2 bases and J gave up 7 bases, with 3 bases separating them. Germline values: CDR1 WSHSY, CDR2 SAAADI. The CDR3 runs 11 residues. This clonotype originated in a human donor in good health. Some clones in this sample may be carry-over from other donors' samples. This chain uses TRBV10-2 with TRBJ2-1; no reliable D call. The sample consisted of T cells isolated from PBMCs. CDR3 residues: CASSELNEQFF. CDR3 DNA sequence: TGCGCCAGCAGTGAGCTAAATGAGCAGTTCTTC.